This T cell receptor (beta chain) derives from a study of early T cells in non-severe SARS-CoV-2 infection. Whole-study context: Unsorted whole-blood RNA was sequenced in bulk, leaving chains unpaired.

Per the germline V gene, CDR1 is SGHRS and CDR2 is YFSETQ. The length of the CDR3 is 13 residues. V lost 1 base and J lost 5, with 9 bases in between. TCRdb fed the 5' RACE reads into MiXCR, producing one record per CDR3 protein. This sample has about 61,000 distinct CDR3 sequences, with about 9.9% found just once. This clonotype was recorded at least ten times. This TCR derives from an adult who was a healthcare worker with PCR-confirmed SARS-CoV-2 infection or an uninfected control (not recorded which). The specimen sequenced was whole blood. This rearrangement joins TRBV5-1 to TRBJ2-5, with D perhaps TRBD1 or TRBD2 (5 bases each). For the CDR3, the DNA is TGCGCCAGCAGCTTGTGGGACGCGGAGACCCAGTACTTC. Translating it yields CASSLWDAETQYF.